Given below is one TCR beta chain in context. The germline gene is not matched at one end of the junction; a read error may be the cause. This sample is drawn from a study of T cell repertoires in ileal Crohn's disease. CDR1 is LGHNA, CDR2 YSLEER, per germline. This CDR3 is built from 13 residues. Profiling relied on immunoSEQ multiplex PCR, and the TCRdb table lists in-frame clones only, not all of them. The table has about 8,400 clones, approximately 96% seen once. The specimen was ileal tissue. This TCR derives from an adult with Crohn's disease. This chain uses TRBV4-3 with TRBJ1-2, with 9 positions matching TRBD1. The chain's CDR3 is CASSQDGTGTPGF. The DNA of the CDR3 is TGCGCCAGCAGCCAGGACGGGACAGGGACGCCGGGCTTC.